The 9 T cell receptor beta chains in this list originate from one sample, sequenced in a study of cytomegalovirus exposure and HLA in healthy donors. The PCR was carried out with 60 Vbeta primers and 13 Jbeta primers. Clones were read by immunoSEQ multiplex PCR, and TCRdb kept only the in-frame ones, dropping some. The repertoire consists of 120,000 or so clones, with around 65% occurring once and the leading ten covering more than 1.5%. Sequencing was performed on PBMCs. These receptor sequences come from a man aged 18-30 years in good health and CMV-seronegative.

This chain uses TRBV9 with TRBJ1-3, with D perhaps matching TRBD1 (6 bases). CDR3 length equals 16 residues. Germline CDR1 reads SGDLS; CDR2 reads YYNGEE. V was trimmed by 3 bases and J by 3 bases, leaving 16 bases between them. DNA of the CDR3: TGTGCCAGCAGCGAGGGGGAGGGAGTAGGTGGAAACACCATATATTTT. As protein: CASSEGEGVGGNTIYF.

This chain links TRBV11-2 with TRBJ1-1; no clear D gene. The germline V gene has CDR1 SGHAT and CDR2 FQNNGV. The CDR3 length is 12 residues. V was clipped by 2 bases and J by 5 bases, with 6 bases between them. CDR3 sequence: CASSLTRTEAFF. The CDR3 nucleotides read TGTGCCAGCAGCTTAACTCGGACTGAAGCTTTCTTT.

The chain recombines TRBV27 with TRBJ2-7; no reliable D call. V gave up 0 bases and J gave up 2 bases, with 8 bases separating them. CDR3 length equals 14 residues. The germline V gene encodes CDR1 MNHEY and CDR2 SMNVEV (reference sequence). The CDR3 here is CASSLSLLTYEQYF. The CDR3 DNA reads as TGTGCCAGCAGTTTATCCCTACTCACCTACGAGCAGTACTTC.

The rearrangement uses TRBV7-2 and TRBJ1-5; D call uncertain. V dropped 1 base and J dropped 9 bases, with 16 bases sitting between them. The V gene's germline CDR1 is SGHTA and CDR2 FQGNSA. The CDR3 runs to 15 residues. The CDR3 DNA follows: TGTGCCAGCAGCTTAGGTGCAGGACTACCTTCGCCCCAGCATTTT. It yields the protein CASSLGAGLPSPQHF.

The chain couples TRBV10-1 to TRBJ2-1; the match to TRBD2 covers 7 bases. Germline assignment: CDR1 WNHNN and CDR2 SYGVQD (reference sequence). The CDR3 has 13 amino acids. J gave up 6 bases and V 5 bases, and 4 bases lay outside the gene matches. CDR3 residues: CASSLAAGNEQFF. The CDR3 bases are TGCGCCAGCAGTCTAGCGGCTGGCAATGAGCAGTTCTTC.

The CDR3: CASSLGSGAGELFF. DNA for the CDR3: TGTGCCAGCAGCTTGGGGTCGGGGGCCGGGGAGCTGTTTTTT. The genes are TRBV5-4 and TRBJ2-2; D is perhaps TRBD2 (6 bases). Germline CDR1 is SGHNT and CDR2 is YYREEE (reference sequence). V lost 0 bases, J lost 6 bases, and 9 bases lay in between. The CDR3 loop spans 14 amino acids.

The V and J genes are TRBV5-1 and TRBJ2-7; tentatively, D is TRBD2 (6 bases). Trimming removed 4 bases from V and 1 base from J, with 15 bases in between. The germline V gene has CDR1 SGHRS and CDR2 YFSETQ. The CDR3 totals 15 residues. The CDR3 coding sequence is TGCGCCAGCAGCAGGCAGCAGGGACTTTCCTACGAGCAGTACTTC. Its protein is CASSRQQGLSYEQYF.

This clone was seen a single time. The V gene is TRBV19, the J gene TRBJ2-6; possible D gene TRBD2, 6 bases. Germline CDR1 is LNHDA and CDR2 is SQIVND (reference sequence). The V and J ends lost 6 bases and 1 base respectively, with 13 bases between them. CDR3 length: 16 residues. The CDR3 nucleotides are TGTGCCAGTAGCCCGACTAGTATGTCTGGGGCCAACGTCCTGACTTTC. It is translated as CASSPTSMSGANVLTF.

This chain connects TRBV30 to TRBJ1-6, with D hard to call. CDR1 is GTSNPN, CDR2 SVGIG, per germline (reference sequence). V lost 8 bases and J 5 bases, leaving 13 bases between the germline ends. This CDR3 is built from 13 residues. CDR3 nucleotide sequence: TGTGCCCGTTCACGGGGTAATAATTCACCCCTCCACTTT. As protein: CARSRGNNSPLHF.